This T cell receptor beta chain was obtained from a study of blood T cell repertoires in COVID-19. Study-level information: The United States, Italy and Spain supplied acute and convalescent COVID-19 samples. In each case, the material was cDNA or gDNA derived from T cells, B-cell-depleted T cells, or PBMCs.

Study processing details: Estimated nucleated cell counts came from reference gene primer amplification. TCRdb's table, derived via immunoSEQ multiplex PCR, lists solely in-frame clones and lacks some. The V and J calls and clone size are taken from that table; D and trimming were inferred from the DNA. The sample has around 160,000 clones; approximately 87% are singletons. Germline CDR1 is SGHTA and CDR2 is FQGNSA. The CDR3 consists of 15 residues. The ends lost 2 bases at V and 4 bases at J; junction bases unmatched: 4. Study members were between about 18 and 100 years old and lived in 20 to 30 US regions.

The chain employs TRBV7-2 and TRBJ2-7; 11 positions agree with TRBD1. This sequence originates from a woman aged 25 to 39 with acute COVID-19. Sequenced material: PBMCs or T cells enriched from blood (not recorded which). This CDR3 reads CASSLSGQGAYEQYF. As DNA, the CDR3 is TGTGCCAGCAGCTTATCCGGACAGGGGGCTTACGAGCAGTACTTC.